Shown below are 29 T cell receptor beta chains from a single sample sequenced in a study of blood T cell repertoires in COVID-19. Data came from immunoSEQ multiplex PCR; TCRdb stores just in-frame clones and leaves some out. The table records about 160,000 clones, around four fifths of them present only once. Sequenced material: peripheral blood. The receptor set was obtained from a woman of 80 years or more with active or convalescent COVID-19.

The rearrangement joins TRBV1 to TRBJ1-5; TRBD1, as called in the table, went unchecked against the DNA. TRBV1 is a recognized pseudogene. The CDR3 extends over 15 amino acids. Here the CDR3 DNA reads TGCACCAGCAAACAATTGAGGCAGGGGGACCAGCCCCAGCATTTT. It is translated as CTSKQLRQGDQPQHF.

The chain uses TRBV27 and TRBJ1-5, with TRBD1 identical over 7 bases. CDR3 length equals 18 residues. The V segment lost 0 bases and the J segment 0 bases; nucleotides outside the gene matches: 8. Germline V lookup: CDR1 MNHEY, CDR2 SMNVEV (reference sequence). The CDR3 sequence is CASSLSSGWDSSNQPQHF. The CDR3 bases are TGTGCCAGCAGTTTATCCTCGGGGTGGGACAGTAGCAATCAGCCCCAGCATTTT.

CDR3 bases: TGTGCCAGTAGCGGGGACAGGCGGCCTATGAACACTGAAGCTTTCTTT. The encoded protein is CASSGDRRPMNTEAFF. The chain couples TRBV19 to TRBJ1-1; TRBD1 agrees at 8 bases. Germline CDR1 reads LNHDA; CDR2 reads SQIVND (reference sequence). Trimming removed 6 bases from V and 0 bases from J; junction bases left unmatched: 9. The CDR3 has 16 residues.

This sequence joins TRBV6-5 and TRBJ2-1; perhaps TRBD2 as D (6 bases). Germline CDR1 and CDR2: MNHEY and SVGAGI. The V and J ends lost 1 base and 1 base respectively, with 8 bases between them. The CDR3 is 15 amino acids. CDR3 coding DNA: TGTGCCAGCAGTTACTTGGGAGGATCCTACAATGAGCAGTTCTTC. Amino acid sequence: CASSYLGGSYNEQFF.

The CDR3 loop reads CASSLGTGYQETQYF. The CDR3 nucleotides are TGTGCCAGCAGCCTCGGGACAGGGTACCAAGAGACCCAGTACTTC. The chain combines TRBV5-5 with TRBJ2-5; TRBD1 matches at 9 bases. CDR1 and CDR2 (germline): SGHKS, YYEKEE (reference sequence). This CDR3 spans 15 amino acids. J gave up 0 bases and V 4 bases, and 4 bases lay outside the gene matches.

The CDR3 DNA is TGTGCCAGCAGCCCACAGGGTTCGGGCACCGGGGAGCTGTTTTTT. Translating gives CASSPQGSGTGELFF. The V and J genes are TRBV7-2 and TRBJ2-2, with a possible D match to TRBD1 (6 bases). V was pared by 5 bases and J by 4 bases, with 14 bases between. The CDR3 is 15 amino acids. CDR1 and CDR2 from the germline V gene are SGHTA and FQGNSA.

The V call is TRBV29-1, the J call TRBJ2-1, with TRBD1 matching 7 bases. Per germline, CDR1 SQVTM and CDR2 ANQGSEA. The V and J ends lost 7 bases and 3 bases, in that order; junction bases with no gene match: 3. CDR3 length equals 12 residues. The chain's CDR3 is CSGQGNYNEQFF. As DNA, the CDR3 is TGCAGCGGACAGGGTAACTACAATGAGCAGTTCTTC.

The chain recombines TRBV27 with TRBJ1-4, with 7 nucleotides matching TRBD1. CDR1 MNHEY and CDR2 SMNVEV come from the germline V gene (reference sequence). J was trimmed by 6 bases and V by 5 bases; bases with no gene match: 9. The length of the CDR3 is 15 residues. The DNA for the CDR3 is TGTGCCAGCAGTCTACAGGGGTCAGGTGATGAAAAACTGTTTTTT. This codes for CASSLQGSGDEKLFF.

The chain links TRBV12-3 or TRBV12-4 to TRBJ2-1; TRBD1 might be the D (5 bases). V dropped 6 bases and J dropped 10 bases, with 13 bases sitting between them. This CDR3 region has 12 residues. The CDR3 is CASSDTGMEQFF. DNA for the CDR3: TGTGCCAGCAGCGATACAGGAATGGAGCAGTTCTTC.

The chain employs TRBV6-4 and TRBJ1-6; D may be TRBD1 (5 bases). Germline V gives CDR1 MRHNA, CDR2 SNTAGT. The V gene lost 7 bases and the J gene lost 7 bases, with 11 bases spanning the gap. The CDR3 has 13 amino acids. The CDR3 protein is CASKAGPNSPLHF. In DNA, the CDR3 is TGTGCCAGCAAGGCAGGGCCCAATTCACCCCTCCACTTT.

The chain carries TRBV24-1 and TRBJ2-2, with 11 positions matching TRBD1. The CDR3 loop spans 16 amino acids. V shed 3 bases, J shed 6 bases, and the junction held 5 bases outside the gene matches. Germline CDR1 reads KGHDR; CDR2 reads SFDVKD. Here the CDR3 reads CATSDPGQGASGELFF. CDR3 sequence (DNA): TGTGCCACCAGTGATCCCGGACAGGGGGCTTCCGGGGAGCTGTTTTTT.

The chain has TRBV4-3 and TRBJ2-1, with a tentative D call TRBD2 (6 bases). Germline V gene lookup returns CDR1 LGHNA and CDR2 YSLEER. This CDR3 comprises 16 residues. Trimming removed 4 bases at V and 0 bases at J, with 13 bases between. DNA of the CDR3: TGCGCCAGCAGCCTTTCCCTAGCGAACTCCTACAATGAGCAGTTCTTC. Protein: CASSLSLANSYNEQFF.

The sample holds one count of this clone. The J gene is TRBJ1-5, the V gene TRBV2, with D possibly being TRBD1 (6 bases). CDR3 length: 17 amino acids. Trimming pared 8 bases from V and 0 bases from J, leaving 20 bases between. CDR1 SNHLY and CDR2 FYNNEI come from the germline V gene. Here the CDR3 reads CASLLGPGVGSNQPQHF. The CDR3 DNA is TGTGCCAGCCTTCTGGGCCCAGGGGTCGGTAGCAATCAGCCCCAGCATTTT.

The chain links TRBV11-2 to TRBJ1-1; no reliable D call. With 5 bases removed from V and 1 base from J, the gap between germline ends came to 8 bases. Germline V gene sequence: CDR1 SGHAT, CDR2 FQNNGV. CDR3 length: 13 residues. The CDR3 DNA reads as TGTGCCAGCAGCCCCCGGTCGAACACTGAAGCTTTCTTT. This encodes CASSPRSNTEAFF.

The chain links TRBV27 to TRBJ1-2; TRBD1 matches 9 bases. The CDR3 is made up of 16 amino acids. The germline V gene has CDR1 MNHEY and CDR2 SMNVEV (reference sequence). The ends lost 3 bases at V and 4 bases at J; junction bases unmatched: 9. The CDR3 nucleotides are TGTGCCAGCAGTTTGTTGGGACAGGGTGACATCTATGGCTACACCTTC. This codes for CASSLLGQGDIYGYTF.

The V gene is TRBV12-3 or TRBV12-4, the J gene TRBJ2-2, with D maybe TRBD1 (5 bases). Trimming removed 3 bases from V and 8 bases from J, with 10 bases in between. The CDR3 is 13 amino acids. CDR3 in amino acids: CASSFGAVGELFF. CDR3 bases: TGTGCCAGCAGTTTTGGGGCCGTAGGGGAGCTGTTTTTT.

The chain recombines TRBV5-4 with TRBJ2-2; 9 nucleotides match TRBD1. The germline V gene encodes CDR1 SGHNT and CDR2 YYREEE (reference sequence). V lost 6 bases, J lost 7 bases, and 10 bases stayed unmatched. The length of the CDR3 is 15 residues. As DNA, the CDR3 is TGTGCCAGCAACTCCCGGGACAGGGCAAACGGGGAGCTGTTTTTT. Encoded protein: CASNSRDRANGELFF.

This rearrangement joins TRBV6-5 to TRBJ2-7; the D is unclear. Trimming removed 5 bases from V and 3 bases from J, with 8 bases in between. Germline CDR1 reads MNHEY; CDR2 reads SVGAGI. This CDR3 has 12 amino acids. CDR3 sequence (DNA): TGTGCCAGCAGTCCCGGTGTCTACGAGCAGTACTTC. Its protein is CASSPGVYEQYF.

This clone has a single count. The chain carries TRBV15 and TRBJ2-5, with no clear D. In germline, CDR1 is LNHNV, CDR2 YYDKDF (reference sequence). V lost 3 bases and J 2 bases, leaving 7 bases between the germline ends. The CDR3 is made up of 13 amino acids. Here the CDR3 DNA reads TGTGCCACCAGCAGCGGGTCACAAGAGACCCAGTACTTC. It encodes CATSSGSQETQYF.

This clone was observed once. The chain uses TRBV7-9 and TRBJ2-7; 10 nucleotides line up with TRBD1. Germline V gives CDR1 SEHNR, CDR2 FQNEAQ (reference sequence). This CDR3 has 14 amino acids. The V and J ends lost 0 bases and 11 bases, in that order; junction bases with no gene match: 7. For the CDR3, the DNA is TGTGCCAGCAGCTTAGCTAGTGGGACAGGGGCGGAGTACTTC. Its protein product is CASSLASGTGAEYF.

This clone showed up just a few times. The V call is TRBV19, the J call TRBJ1-3; D remains ambiguous. This CDR3 comprises 12 residues. Trimming took 3 bases from V and 6 from J, leaving 6 bases between them. Per the germline V gene, CDR1 is LNHDA and CDR2 is SQIVND (reference sequence). The CDR3 DNA reads TGTGCCAGTAGTATTGCGGAAAACACCATATATTTT. Translated, it gives CASSIAENTIYF. Combining the CDR3 with reference TRBV19 and TRBJ1-3 gives the whole variable domain DGGITQSPKYLFRKEGQNVTLSCEQNLNHDAMYWYRQDPGQGLRLIYYSQIVNDFQKGDIAEGYSVSREKKESFPLTVTSAQKNPTAFYLCASSIAENTIYFGEGSWLTVV.

The V call is TRBV19, the J call TRBJ1-6, with 8 bases identical to TRBD1. Looked up from germline, CDR1 is LNHDA and CDR2 is SQIVND (reference sequence). The CDR3 is 18 amino acids. V lost 2 bases, J lost 3 bases, and 9 bases stayed unmatched. CDR3 coding DNA: TGTGCCAGTAGTATAACTGGGGCAGGGGGCGTCTATAATTCACCCCTCCACTTT. Encoded protein: CASSITGAGGVYNSPLHF.

The CDR3 DNA sequence: TGCGCCAGCAGCCAAGATCCGGCAGGGACTAACTATGGCTACACCTTC. Its translation is CASSQDPAGTNYGYTF. The rearrangement uses TRBV4-3 and TRBJ1-2, with a tentative D call TRBD1 (5 bases). CDR1 LGHNA and CDR2 YSLEER come from the germline V gene. The CDR3 is 16 residues long. Trimming shortened V by 0 bases and J by 0 bases, and 11 bases separated the two germline ends.

The rearrangement uses TRBV7-2 and TRBJ2-1, with TRBD2 matching 15 bases. Germline lookup yields CDR1 SGHTA and CDR2 FQGNSA. This CDR3 is 19 amino acids long. V was pared by 4 bases and J by 2 bases, with 9 bases of the junction left unmatched. The CDR3 reads CASSSGLAGGRGTYNEQFF. The DNA of the CDR3 is TGTGCCAGCAGCTCGGGACTAGCGGGGGGTCGAGGGACCTACAATGAGCAGTTCTTC.

The V and J genes are TRBV6-5 and TRBJ1-3; D uncertain. Per germline, CDR1 MNHEY and CDR2 SVGAGI. The CDR3 is 14 amino acids. The germline V and J ends were trimmed by 6 bases and 2 bases, with 11 bases remaining between them. In DNA, the CDR3 is TGTGCCAGCAGCTCCCACACCACTGGAAACACCATATATTTT. This sequence encodes CASSSHTTGNTIYF.

This chain uses TRBV6-5 with TRBJ2-7; 9 bases agree with TRBD1. Trimming took 5 bases from V and 3 from J; bases not matched to a gene: 5. Germline values: CDR1 MNHEY, CDR2 SVGAGI. CDR3 size: 14 residues. The CDR3 loop is CASSPGQGYYEQYF. In DNA, the CDR3 is TGTGCCAGCAGTCCGGGACAGGGTTACTACGAGCAGTACTTC.

The chain combines TRBV5-1 with TRBJ1-1; 7 nucleotides match TRBD1. Per germline, CDR1 SGHRS and CDR2 YFSETQ. This CDR3 region has 16 residues. V trimming: 2 bases; J trimming: 4 bases; junction bases outside the gene matches: 11. The CDR3 DNA sequence: TGCGCCAGCAGCTTAAGGGACAGCCGGTTGAGCACTGAAGCTTTCTTT. As protein: CASSLRDSRLSTEAFF.

The chain recombines TRBV5-5 with TRBJ1-4; TRBD1 aligns across 8 bases. The CDR3 has 15 residues. CDR1 is SGHKS, CDR2 YYEKEE, per germline (reference sequence). Losses at the gene ends were 4 bases for V and 6 bases for J; bases not matched to a gene: 8. CDR3 nucleotide sequence: TGTGCCAGCAGCCCTTGGCTACAGGGGGATGAAAAACTGTTTTTT. It yields the protein CASSPWLQGDEKLFF.

The chain links TRBV6-6 to TRBJ1-6, with a weak D call TRBD1 (5 bases). Germline values: CDR1 MNHNY, CDR2 SVGAGI (reference sequence). V was clipped by 6 bases and J by 3 bases, with 12 bases between them. The CDR3 contains 15 residues. The DNA of the CDR3 is TGTGCCAGCAGCCAGACAGCTAACTATAATTCACCCCTCCACTTT. The encoded protein is CASSQTANYNSPLHF.